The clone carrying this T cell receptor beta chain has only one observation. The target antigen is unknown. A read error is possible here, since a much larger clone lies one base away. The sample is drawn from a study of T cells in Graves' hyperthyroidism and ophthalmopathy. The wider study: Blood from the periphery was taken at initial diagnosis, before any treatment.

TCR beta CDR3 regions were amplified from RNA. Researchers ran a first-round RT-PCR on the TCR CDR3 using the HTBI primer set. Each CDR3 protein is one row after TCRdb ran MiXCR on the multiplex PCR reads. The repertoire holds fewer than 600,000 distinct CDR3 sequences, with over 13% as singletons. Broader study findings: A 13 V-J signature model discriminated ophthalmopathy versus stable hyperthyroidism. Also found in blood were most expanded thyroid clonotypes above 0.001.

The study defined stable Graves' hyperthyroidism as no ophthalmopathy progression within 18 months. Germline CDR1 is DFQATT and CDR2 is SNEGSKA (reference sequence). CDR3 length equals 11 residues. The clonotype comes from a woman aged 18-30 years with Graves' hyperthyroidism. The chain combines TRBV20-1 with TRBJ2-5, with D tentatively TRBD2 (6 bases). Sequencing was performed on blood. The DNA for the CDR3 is TGCGGAGGACTAAAACAAGAGACCCAGTGCTTC. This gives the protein CGGLKQETQCF.